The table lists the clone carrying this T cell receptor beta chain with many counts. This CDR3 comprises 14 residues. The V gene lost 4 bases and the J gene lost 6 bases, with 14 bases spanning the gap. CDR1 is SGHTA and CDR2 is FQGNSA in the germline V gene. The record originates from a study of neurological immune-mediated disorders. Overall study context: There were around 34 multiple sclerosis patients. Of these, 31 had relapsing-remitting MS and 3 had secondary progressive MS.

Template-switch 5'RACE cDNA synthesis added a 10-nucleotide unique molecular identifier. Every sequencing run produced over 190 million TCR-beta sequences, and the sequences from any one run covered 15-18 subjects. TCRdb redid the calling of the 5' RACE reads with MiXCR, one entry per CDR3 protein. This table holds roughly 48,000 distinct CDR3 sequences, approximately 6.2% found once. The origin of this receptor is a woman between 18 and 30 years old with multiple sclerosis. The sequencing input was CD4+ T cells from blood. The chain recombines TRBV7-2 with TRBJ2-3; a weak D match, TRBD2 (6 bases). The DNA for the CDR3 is TGTGCCAGCAGCTCGCGGAGGGCCGAGGATACGCAGTATTTT. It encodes CASSSRRAEDTQYF.